This TCR beta chain emerged from a study of OX40 agonist ivuxolimab in advanced cancers. Background on the whole study: The costimulatory receptor OX40 (CD134) was targeted by ivuxolimab, a fully human IgG2 agonistic monoclonal antibody. A male proportion of roughly 85% and a mean age of approximately 58 years, ranging from 23 to 79, were recorded for the dose-escalation cohort. Of the 50 to 55 dose-escalation patients, hepatocellular carcinoma was present in 19, melanoma in around 15, renal cell carcinoma in 9 and head and neck cancer in 9. Intravenous ivuxolimab was administered to patients every 2 weeks at six dose levels: 0.01, 0.1, 0.3, 1.5, 3 and 10 mg/kg. Peripheral TCRbeta sequencing aimed to test whether ivuxolimab altered TCR sequence diversity and caused clonal T-cell expansion. Partial responses were achieved by three dose-escalation patients, of whom one had hepatocellular carcinoma and two had cutaneous melanoma. Prior anti-PD-1, anti-PD-L1 or anti-CTLA-4 therapy was permitted, and approximately 40% of dose-escalation patients had received checkpoint inhibitors. The monotherapy dose-escalation portion (N of about 47 patients) of the phase I ivuxolimab trial is reported in the paper.

Genomic DNA was isolated from the sorted cells so that the TCRbeta CDR3 region could be sequenced. TCRbeta CDR3 regions were sequenced using the immunoSEQ Assay. TCRdb took this table from immuneACCESS and kept in-frame rearrangements with V and J called. Such tables lack part of the clones; where checked against another copy, unresolved V genes explain under half of the gap, and the rest is unexplained. Recorded for this sample are tens of thousands of clones; 88% of them occurred a single time. 0.75% to 0.85% of the sample is taken by the ten largest. Of note for this clone: Its antigen is currently not known. Base qualities are not at hand, and no much larger clone is one base apart.

The trial excluded patients who had a history of autoimmune disease or were on systemic immunosuppression. Peripheral blood for TCR sequencing was collected from all dose cohorts at baseline, on cycle 4 day 1, and on cycle 7 day 1. Samples were obtained from an open-label, multicenter, first-in-human phase I dose-escalation trial of ivuxolimab. The trial enrolled adults with locally advanced or metastatic head and neck squamous cell, hepatocellular, melanoma or renal cell carcinoma. CD4+ and CD8+ T cells were sorted separately from peripheral blood before TCR sequencing. After removal of 2 bases from V and 1 base from J, the junction retains 7 bases not matched to a gene. The CDR1 and CDR2 encoded by the germline V gene (reference sequence) are LNHDA and SQIVND. Inclusive of the bounding cysteine and phenylalanine, the CDR3 is 17 residues long. This entry keeps only the CDR3 DNA: 51 bases, framed from base 1.

Study-level results and caveats: The antigen specificity of the clonally expanded peripheral T cells was not determined. Low levels of normalized T-cell clonal expansion were also shown by some nonresponding patients. After ivuxolimab, expanded clones were on average more numerous among CD8+ T cells than among CD4+ T cells. At doses from 0.1 to 3.0 mg/kg, clonal expansion was seen in both CD4+ and CD8+ blood T cells between baseline and week 6. In partial responders in the 0.1-3.0 mg/kg groups, normalized peripheral clonal expansion was found to be among the lowest, especially among CD8+ T cells.

The sequencing here drew on CD4+ or CD8+ T cells sorted from blood, taken in a trial of the OX40 agonist ivuxolimab. The sequence joins TRBV19 to TRBJ2-1; TRBD2 matches 8 bases in the middle. The clonotype was recovered from an adult with an advanced solid tumor such as melanoma, head and neck, liver or kidney cancer. CDR3 sequence: CASSIPTSGPSYNEQFF. The base sequence is TGTGCCAGTAGTATACCCACTAGCGGACCTTCCTACAATGAGCAGTTCTTC.